The 32 T cell receptor beta chains listed next were all sequenced from one sample in a study of cytotoxic CD8 clonotypes in ibrutinib-treated CLL. Profiled with immunoSEQ multiplex PCR; TCRdb holds only in-frame clones, not every one. The sample includes some 140,000 clones, about 91% seen only once; the top ten take under 14%. This specimen was PBMCs, taken after 12 months of ibrutinib treatment. Every receptor here comes from a human donor with chronic lymphocytic leukemia.

The chain uses TRBV19 and TRBJ2-3; D is perhaps TRBD2 (6 bases). V gave up 5 bases and J gave up 1 base, with 13 bases separating them. From germline, CDR1 is LNHDA and CDR2 SQIVND (reference sequence). This CDR3 has 15 residues. The CDR3 region is CASSEVADRTDTQYF. CDR3 coding DNA: TGTGCCAGTAGTGAGGTAGCGGACCGCACAGATACGCAGTATTTT.

This clone was counted a few times. The chain uses TRBV5-4 and TRBJ1-4, with D possibly being TRBD1 (5 bases). Trimming left V 3 bases short and J 4 bases short, with 13 bases between. Germline V gene lookup returns CDR1 SGHNT and CDR2 YYREEE (reference sequence). The CDR3 totals 15 residues. The CDR3 nucleotides are TGTGCCAGCAGCTCGCCGACAGAGGATAATGAAAAACTGTTTTTT. It is translated as CASSSPTEDNEKLFF.

The chain uses TRBV7-2 and TRBJ2-3; 14 bases agree with TRBD2. The junction had 4 bases not matched to a gene; V was cut back by 5 bases and J by 3 bases. CDR1 is SGHTA and CDR2 is FQGNSA in the germline V gene. The CDR3 totals 16 residues. CDR3 sequence: CASSPRTSGRTDTQYF. The DNA for the CDR3 is TGTGCCAGCAGCCCGCGGACTAGCGGGAGGACAGATACGCAGTATTTT.

The rearrangement links TRBV19 to TRBJ2-5; TRBD1 agrees at 9 bases. The CDR3 runs to 14 residues. CDR1 is LNHDA, CDR2 SQIVND, per germline (reference sequence). The V and J ends lost 5 bases and 3 bases, in that order; junction bases with no gene match: 4. The CDR3 sequence is CASSPGQGEETQYF. For the CDR3, the DNA is TGTGCCAGTAGTCCGGGACAGGGAGAAGAGACCCAGTACTTC.

The count of this clone is one. This chain links TRBV18 with TRBJ2-2, with no clear D. The CDR3 has 15 amino acids. The V gene's germline CDR1 is KGHSH and CDR2 LQKENI. V lost 2 bases, J lost 0 bases, and 7 bases lay in between. CDR3 sequence reads: CASSPRSTNTGELFF. The CDR3 coding sequence is TGTGCCAGCTCACCAAGGTCGACGAACACCGGGGAGCTGTTTTTT.

V usage is TRBV4-2 and J usage is TRBJ2-7, with D tentatively TRBD1 (5 bases). Per the germline V gene, CDR1 is LGHNA and CDR2 is YNFKEQ. The CDR3 totals 15 residues. Trimming stripped 0 bases from V and 3 bases from J, with 12 bases between. CDR3: CASSQDQGRYYEQYF. CDR3 in DNA: TGTGCCAGCAGCCAAGATCAGGGCAGGTACTACGAGCAGTACTTC.

This clone was observed once. The gene calls are TRBV7-2 and TRBJ2-1, with D possibly TRBD2 on 6 matching bases. There are 14 residues in the CDR3. Germline CDR1 and CDR2: SGHTA and FQGNSA. With 3 bases removed from V and 5 bases from J, the gap between germline ends came to 11 bases. The DNA for the CDR3 is TGTGCCAGCAGCTTTAGCGGTCTAAACAATGAGCAGTTCTTC. Its protein product is CASSFSGLNNEQFF.

The genes are TRBV30 and TRBJ2-7, with TRBD1 as a possible D gene (6 bases). The V gene's germline CDR1 is GTSNPN and CDR2 SVGIG (reference sequence). CDR3 length: 14 residues. Trimming removed 4 bases from V and 0 bases from J, with 13 bases in between. CDR3 DNA: TGTGCCTGGATGAGGCAGGGGTCCTCCTACGAGCAGTACTTC. Translated, it gives CAWMRQGSSYEQYF.

This clone appeared a single time. V usage is TRBV6-5 and J usage is TRBJ2-6; D is undetermined. V dropped 10 bases and J dropped 0 bases, with 7 bases sitting between them. The CDR3 is made up of 13 amino acids. Germline CDR1 MNHEY, CDR2 SVGAGI. In DNA form, the CDR3 reads TGTGCCACCACGCCCTCTGGGGCCAACGTCCTGACTTTC. This codes for CATTPSGANVLTF.

The CDR3 loop reads CASGLAEFSYEQYF. CDR3 DNA: TGTGCCAGCGGACTAGCGGAGTTCTCCTACGAGCAGTACTTC. This chain uses TRBV6-5 with TRBJ2-7, with 10 bases lining up with TRBD2. CDR1 and CDR2 (germline): MNHEY, SVGAGI. This CDR3 comprises 14 residues. The J segment lost 0 bases and the V segment lost 8 bases, leaving 4 bases of the junction unmatched.

This chain uses TRBV18 with TRBJ2-2, with D unresolved. Germline CDR1 and CDR2: KGHSH and LQKENI. V was cut by 0 bases and J by 5 bases, with 10 bases left in between. The length of the CDR3 is 15 residues. The CDR3 region is CASSPPGKETGELFF. In nucleotides, the CDR3 is TGTGCCAGCTCACCACCAGGGAAGGAGACCGGGGAGCTGTTTTTT.

The chain combines TRBV15 with TRBJ2-3; TRBD1 aligns across 10 bases. The CDR3 sequence is 17 residues long. The V gene's germline CDR1 is LNHNV and CDR2 YYDKDF (reference sequence). J gave up 3 bases and V 1 base, and 7 bases lay outside the gene matches. This chain's CDR3 is CATSRGTGTGVTDTQYF. Written as DNA, the CDR3 is TGTGCCACCAGCAGAGGAACCGGGACAGGGGTTACAGATACGCAGTATTTT.

CDR3 sequence reads: CSVNTGTVEQYF. Here the CDR3 DNA reads TGCAGCGTAAATACCGGGACAGTTGAGCAGTACTTC. The chain is built from TRBV29-1 and TRBJ2-7; TRBD1 agrees at 7 bases. The ends lost 6 bases at V and 7 bases at J; junction bases unmatched: 9. The CDR3 is made up of 12 amino acids. In germline, CDR1 is SQVTM, CDR2 ANQGSEA.

V is TRBV9 and J is TRBJ2-7, with D perhaps matching TRBD2 (6 bases). The germline gives CDR1 SGDLS, CDR2 YYNGEE. The CDR3 is 13 residues long. V was clipped by 0 bases and J by 4 bases, with 8 bases between them. Here the CDR3 reads CASSVDGSYEQYF. The CDR3 DNA is TGTGCCAGCAGCGTAGACGGGAGTTACGAGCAGTACTTC.

The chain uses TRBV2 and TRBJ1-3; tentative D call: TRBD1 (6 bases). Germline V gene data show CDR1 as SNHLY and CDR2 as FYNNEI. The CDR3 contains 17 residues. V lost 3 bases and J lost 4, with 19 bases in between. The CDR3 DNA is TGTGCCAGCAGTGACCCTGGTGCAGGGGCAGGAGGAAACACCATATATTTT. This sequence encodes CASSDPGAGAGGNTIYF.

V and J are TRBV7-3 and TRBJ2-3; D gene ambiguous. V lost 2 bases and J lost 8, with 11 bases in between. Germline V gives CDR1 SGHTA, CDR2 FQGTGA. This CDR3 spans 13 amino acids. The CDR3 here is CASSLPGEGTQYF. In DNA, the CDR3 is TGTGCCAGCAGCTTACCCGGAGAAGGTACGCAGTATTTT.

The gene calls are TRBV13 and TRBJ2-7, with TRBD2 matching over 7 bases. The V gene end was trimmed by 4 bases and the J gene end by 5 bases; junction bases not matched to a gene: 11. The length of the CDR3 is 15 residues. CDR1 is PRHDT, CDR2 FYEKMQ, per germline (reference sequence). The CDR3 spells CASSSRQGGRDEQYF. The DNA for the CDR3 is TGTGCCAGCAGCTCCAGGCAGGGTGGGAGGGACGAGCAGTACTTC.

The gene calls are TRBV9 and TRBJ1-5; D is unresolved. Germline CDR1 SGDLS, CDR2 YYNGEE. The length of the CDR3 is 15 residues. The V end was cut by 0 bases, the J end by 7 bases, with 14 bases between. CDR3 in amino acids: CASSVDPIDFQPQHF. The DNA for the CDR3 is TGTGCCAGCAGCGTAGACCCTATTGATTTCCAGCCCCAGCATTTT.

This chain links TRBV25-1 with TRBJ2-2, with D perhaps TRBD1 (6 bases). The V end lost 2 bases, the J end lost 4 bases, and 11 bases lay between the germline ends. This CDR3 has 15 amino acids. Germline V gives CDR1 MGHDK, CDR2 SYGVNS. CDR3 amino acids: CASSERQVSTGELFF. The CDR3 DNA follows: TGTGCCAGCAGTGAAAGACAGGTCAGCACCGGGGAGCTGTTTTTT.

The chain recombines TRBV28 with TRBJ1-3, with TRBD1 identical over 8 bases. Germline V gene sequence: CDR1 MDHEN, CDR2 SYDVKM. The CDR3 length is 16 residues. Trimming cost V 6 bases and J 0 bases; bases outside gene matches: 7. Here the CDR3 reads CASRRTGTPSGNTIYF. As DNA, the CDR3 is TGTGCCAGCAGACGGACAGGGACACCCTCTGGAAACACCATATATTTT.

V and J are TRBV19 and TRBJ2-7; TRBD2 is a possible D gene (5 bases). V lost 10 bases to trimming and J lost 5 bases, with 18 bases between them. Germline CDR1 reads LNHDA; CDR2 reads SQIVND (reference sequence). CDR3 length: 13 residues. The CDR3 reads CAIPSSRKNEQYF. CDR3 nucleotide sequence: TGTGCCATCCCCTCTAGCCGGAAAAACGAGCAGTACTTC.

The CDR3 is CATSVGGSGSYEQYF. CDR3 coding DNA: TGTGCCACCTCGGTGGGCGGGAGTGGGTCCTACGAGCAGTACTTC. The chain joins TRBV15 to TRBJ2-7; 7 nucleotides line up with TRBD2. CDR1 is LNHNV, CDR2 YYDKDF, per germline (reference sequence). There are 15 residues in the CDR3. Trimming cost V 8 bases and J 1 base; bases outside gene matches: 11. The variable domain in full, with the rest retrieved from reference TRBV15 and TRBJ2-7, is DAMVIQNPRYQVTQFGKPVTLSCSQTLNHNVMYWYQQKSSQAPKLLFHYYDKDFNNEADTPDNFQSRRPNTSFCFLDIRSPGLGDTAMYLCATSVGGSGSYEQYFGPGTRLTVT.

This rearrangement joins TRBV5-1 to TRBJ2-5, with 9 positions matching TRBD1. V lost 4 bases, J lost 4 bases, and 5 bases stayed unmatched. CDR1 and CDR2 from the germline V gene are SGHRS and YFSETQ. This CDR3 has 14 residues. The CDR3 DNA reads TGCGCCAGCAGCCAGGACAGGGGAGGAGAGACCCAGTACTTC. This encodes CASSQDRGGETQYF.

The rearrangement links TRBV28 to TRBJ1-5; the D is unclear. The germline CDR1 and CDR2 sequences are MDHEN and SYDVKM. The CDR3 covers 15 residues. Deletions cut 6 bases from V and 8 bases from J, with 20 bases between. CDR3 bases: TGTGCCAGCAGCCCCCCCCTCGTGGGGTATGAGCCCCAGCATTTT. It is translated as CASSPPLVGYEPQHF. Together with reference TRBV28 and TRBJ1-5, the CDR3 gives the full variable domain: DVKVTQSSRYLVKRTGEKVFLECVQDMDHENMFWYRQDPGLGLRLIYFSYDVKMKEKGDIPEGYSVSREKKERFSLILESASTNQTSMYLCASSPPLVGYEPQHFGDGTRLSIL.

This chain links TRBV30 with TRBJ2-6; possible D gene TRBD1, 5 bases. CDR1 is GTSNPN, CDR2 SVGIG, per germline (reference sequence). The CDR3 sequence is 17 residues long. V gave up 3 bases and J gave up 2 bases, with 17 bases separating them. For the CDR3, the DNA is TGTGCCTGGAGACTGATGCAGGGAAGTCCTGGGGCCAACGTCCTGACTTTC. Its protein product is CAWRLMQGSPGANVLTF.

The V and J genes are TRBV18 and TRBJ2-7, with no clear D. CDR3 size: 11 residues. Germline CDR1 reads KGHSH; CDR2 reads LQKENI. V lost 1 base, J lost 6 bases, and 4 bases lay in between. The CDR3 region is CASSPLFEQYF. The DNA for the CDR3 is TGTGCCAGCTCACCACTTTTCGAGCAGTACTTC.

The chain combines TRBV29-1 with TRBJ1-1; the match to TRBD1 covers 8 bases. The CDR3 is made up of 15 amino acids. Germline V lookup: CDR1 SQVTM, CDR2 ANQGSEA. Trimming took 4 bases from V and 0 from J; bases not matched to a gene: 7. The CDR3 DNA reads as TGCAGCGTTGTGAACAGGGGGGCCTTGAACACTGAAGCTTTCTTT. This gives the protein CSVVNRGALNTEAFF.

This clone was observed a few times. The rearrangement joins TRBV4-3 to TRBJ2-1; the D gene is possibly TRBD2 (5 bases). Looked up from germline, CDR1 is LGHNA and CDR2 is YSLEER. V was clipped by 0 bases and J by 3 bases, with 12 bases between them. This CDR3 region has 16 residues. The CDR3: CASSQDSGTYYNEQFF. DNA of the CDR3: TGCGCCAGCAGCCAAGATTCGGGAACCTACTACAATGAGCAGTTCTTC.

The CDR3: CASSLDPEQETQYF. The CDR3 nucleotides read TGCGCCAGCAGCTTGGATCCAGAACAAGAGACCCAGTACTTC. V usage is TRBV5-1 and J usage is TRBJ2-5; D not resolved. Deletions cut 0 bases from V and 2 bases from J, with 8 bases between. CDR1 SGHRS and CDR2 YFSETQ come from the germline V gene. There are 14 residues in the CDR3.

V is TRBV14 and J is TRBJ1-5; D call uncertain. This CDR3 spans 13 amino acids. The germline CDR1 and CDR2 sequences are SGHDN and FVKESK. Trimming removed 3 bases from V and 0 bases from J, with 3 bases in between. CDR3 sequence reads: CASSQNSNQPQHF. CDR3 nucleotide sequence: TGTGCCAGCAGCCAGAATAGCAATCAGCCCCAGCATTTT. The variable domain in full, with the rest retrieved from reference TRBV14 and TRBJ1-5, is EAGVTQFPSHSVIEKGQTVTLRCDPISGHDNLYWYRRVMGKEIKFLLHFVKESKQDESGMPNNRFLAERTGGTYSTLKVQPAELEDSGVYFCASSQNSNQPQHFGDGTRLSIL.

This sequence joins TRBV28 and TRBJ2-7; the D gene could be TRBD1 or TRBD2 (5 bases each). The CDR3 totals 11 residues. V lost 4 bases, J lost 7 bases, and 8 bases lay in between. Germline loops: CDR1 MDHEN, CDR2 SYDVKM. DNA for the CDR3: TGTGCCAGCAGTTCAGGGAGAGAGCAGTACTTC. Amino acids: CASSSGREQYF.

The V call is TRBV6-6, the J call TRBJ2-7; D gene ambiguous. Germline CDR1 is MNHNY and CDR2 is SVGAGI (reference sequence). This CDR3 region has 11 residues. The V gene lost 4 bases and the J gene lost 3 bases, with 4 bases spanning the gap. The CDR3 spells CASSSYYEQYF. The CDR3 DNA sequence: TGTGCCAGCAGTTCGTACTACGAGCAGTACTTC.